Reported below is one TCR beta chain. Clones were sequenced by immunoSEQ multiplex PCR, and TCRdb holds only the in-frame ones, with some missing. The sample shows some 100,000 clones, about 92% of them seen only once. This sample is drawn from a study of T cell changes during pregnancy in multiple sclerosis. V lost 5 bases, J lost 0 bases, and 6 bases lay in between. The CDR3 runs 13 residues. Per germline, CDR1 SGHNT and CDR2 YYREEE (reference sequence). Sequencing was performed on peripheral blood, taken in the second trimester of pregnancy. V usage is TRBV5-4 and J usage is TRBJ2-1, with unresolved D. This clonotype was obtained from a female donor with multiple sclerosis, enrolled in a pregnancy study. The CDR3 loop is CASSKLSYNEQFF. The CDR3 bases are TGTGCCAGCAGTAAACTCTCCTACAATGAGCAGTTCTTC.